The TCR beta chain described here comes from a study of long-term antiretroviral therapy in people with HIV (dated by TCRdb to between 2022 and 2023). Turning to the overall study: Collection of the earliest samples took place about a decade ahead of the 2015 WHO recommendation for immediate ART, at a time when ART was typically delayed until CD4 counts fell. From 25 to 30 adults with confirmed HIV infection, the cohort provided approximately 190 cryopreserved PBMC samples, gathered serially across a mean of approximately six years (range 1-12). No cross-contamination during QIAcube processing was seen in test extractions of a monoclonal T-cell line run alongside 33 polyclonal samples. Among the 25 to 30 participants with HIV, eleven were female. A retrospective serial study tested whether ART initiation and durable HIV suppression were associated with changes in peripheral blood TRB repertoire composition and diversity. What the work shows at the level of the full study, not this receptor alone: The samples were dated from about 2003 to 2018, and the ART regimens that were used may be less effective than current ART regimens. Expanded TRB clones identified before ART initiation dominated the repertoire at all time points, although this dominance fluctuated and declined in many PLHIV after ART. Compared with controls, HIV repertoires had narrower CDR3 length ranges, and the network structure pointed to an antigen-experienced repertoire that shifted only slightly toward naive after ART. No data were available on ART adherence, viral resistance or therapy changes, limiting inferences about post-ART repertoire changes. Because pre-ART samples had limited cell numbers, unsorted PBMC were profiled rather than sorted CD4+ and CD8+ T cells. Starting ART was linked to a significant rise in TRB diversity, yet even with long-term ART the diversity remained significantly lower than in transplant donor controls. Because PBMC availability was limited, only the TCR beta chain was sequenced, with no alpha chain pairing.

Sequencing of the TRB variable region was done with the immunoSEQ hsTCRB v3.0 assay at survey level resolution. TRB sequencing targeted a depth of about 35,000-50,000 T-cell genomes per sample. An Illumina MiSeq with a v3 150-cycle kit was used to sequence the pooled TRB libraries. In the source study's methods: Analysis of repertoires was carried out in R inside a reproducible Nextflow workflow spanning QC, data transformation and analysis. LymphoSeq2, an R package for exploring AIRR-Seq data, was used to implement the custom analyses. Several samples that produced fewer than 5000 total TRB sequences were removed, so about 200 HIV repertoires were analyzed. Among the 180 or so HIV repertoires that were kept, roughly 59 were collected before ART initiation and more than 120 were collected after ART initiation. Repertoires were downsampled to 5000 TRB nucleotide sequences, with summary statistics averaged over 100 downsampling iterations. Only TRB sequences with CDR3 regions of at least seven amino acids were retained for analysis. Diversity was measured with a Shannon entropy-derived clonality score and the Gini coefficient. Repertoire networks linked the top 5000 CDR3 amino acid sequences whenever two sequences differed by an edit distance of one. GLIPH2 predicted antigen specificity groups and MHC restriction for TRB CDR3 amino acid sequences. To flag known CMV, EBV, HIV or tissue antigen associations, CDR3 amino acid sequences were matched against VDJdb and McPAS-TCR. Pre-ART, post-ART and control groups were compared with Wilcoxon signed-rank tests and Holm-Bonferroni correction. Entries here come from immuneACCESS through TCRdb and include only in-frame sequences with V and J called. Some clones fail to appear in such tables; in the studies checked, an unresolved V gene covers under half of the shortfall, and the cause of the remainder is unknown. V and J calls and clone size are given by that table; D and trimming were obtained from the DNA. The sample data list roughly 40,000 clones, and less than 90% of these were observed just once. 3.9% of the sample is held by the ten biggest clonotypes.

Regarding this clone: Its binding antigen is unknown. No base-level quality is on record; no much larger clone is a single base apart.

To be included, a participant needed at least one PBMC sample from before ART initiation plus at least two post-ART samples. Every participant with HIV received treatment in the United States of America. Before DNA extraction, cryopreserved samples of roughly 0.9-11 million PBMC were thawed and washed. At the time of the earliest PBMC sample, participants with HIV were aged between roughly 20 and 54 years. PBMC samples were contributed by each participant from 1-4 timepoints before ART initiation and 2-8 timepoints after ART initiation, with a median of 7 samples. Serial HIV viral load, CD4+ T-cell count, ART history and demographic data were obtained for every participant. Genomic DNA was extracted from unsorted PBMC with a Qiagen kit on a QIAcube, with processing performed in batches of 12 samples. The CDR3, cysteine through phenylalanine, is 13 amino acids long. The sequence is cut down to CDR3 DNA, 39 bases in frame from base 1. CDR1 and CDR2, looked up from the germline V gene, are MDHEN and SYDVKM. Trimming at the junction amounts to 10 bases on V and 8 bases on J, and the germline ends lie 17 bases apart.

Sequenced here: unsorted PBMCs, sampled just before starting antiretroviral therapy. The TCR sequence derives from a woman aged 18-29 years with HIV. The rearrangement joined TRBV28 to TRBJ1-4; D gene: possibly TRBD1, on 6 matching bases. In nucleotide form, the sequence is TGTGCCACTCGGGGGGGGGCGCGGGAAAAACTGTTTTTT. This yields the protein CATRGGAREKLFF. Reference TRBV28 and TRBJ1-4 genes cover what lies past the CDR3, so the full variable domain is DVKVTQSSRYLVKRTGEKVFLECVQDMDHENMFWYRQDPGLGLRLIYFSYDVKMKEKGDIPEGYSVSREKKERFSLILESASTNQTSMYLCATRGGAREKLFFGSGTQLSVL.